This T cell receptor (beta chain) stems from a study of blood T cell repertoires in COVID-19. Overall study context: The United States, Italy and Spain were the sources of the acute and convalescent COVID-19 samples. T cells, B-cell-depleted T cells, or PBMCs provided the cDNA or gDNA that served as material.

This CDR3 is built from 16 residues. The germline V gene has CDR1 SEHNR and CDR2 FQNEAQ (reference sequence). The V and J ends lost 10 bases and 3 bases respectively, with 24 bases between them. Per the study methods: Counts of nucleated cells, estimated from reference gene primer amplification, were obtained. The assay was immunoSEQ multiplex PCR, and TCRdb's table has in-frame clones only and misses some. The D gene and trimming were derived from the DNA, and the V and J assignments and clone size from that table. The sample shows roughly 160,000 clones, around 80% of them seen only once. Recovery among Cohort 3 donors was established by two negative PCRs, clearance, or symptom resolution.

Sequencing input: PBMCs or T cells enriched from blood (not recorded which). This clonotype originated in a man aged 50-60 years who had recovered from COVID-19. V usage is TRBV7-9 and J usage is TRBJ1-1, with a possible D match to TRBD1 (5 bases). CDR3 in amino acids: CAITPKWGGGDTEAFF. CDR3 nucleotide sequence: TGTGCCATCACCCCAAAGTGGGGGGGAGGCGACACTGAAGCTTTCTTT.